This passage covers 24 T cell receptor beta chains from one sample sequenced in a study of control samples from healthy donors and cancer patients. Here immunoSEQ multiplex PCR was the method, and the copy in TCRdb shows in-frame clones only, minus some. The table includes roughly 86,000 clones, approximately 93% detected once. The specimen was blood. Receptors originate from a woman in her 30s in good health.

The chain combines TRBV7-3 with TRBJ2-7; 9 bases fit TRBD1. CDR1 SGHTA and CDR2 FQGTGA come from the germline V gene. The CDR3 runs to 13 residues. V trimming: 5 bases; J trimming: 5 bases; junction bases outside the gene matches: 4. The CDR3 here is CASSRDRADEQYF. CDR3 coding DNA: TGTGCCAGCAGCAGGGACAGGGCTGACGAGCAGTACTTC. The full variable domain, completed using reference TRBV7-3 and TRBJ2-7, is GAGVSQTPSNKVTEKGKYVELRCDPISGHTALYWYRQSLGQGPEFLIYFQGTGAADDSGLPNDRFFAVRPEGSVSTLKIQRTERGDSAVYLCASSRDRADEQYFGPGTRLTVT.

The table lists this clone with a few counts. The chain uses TRBV20-1 and TRBJ1-1; D unclear. The ends were cut back, 3 bases at V and 2 bases at J, with 13 bases in the middle. Germline V gene sequence: CDR1 DFQATT, CDR2 SNEGSKA (reference sequence). This CDR3 region has 14 residues. CDR3 amino acids: CSASKGAGNTEAFF. The CDR3 coding sequence is TGCAGTGCTAGTAAGGGTGCGGGTAACACTGAAGCTTTCTTT.

This clone has a single count. This sequence joins TRBV5-5 and TRBJ2-3; D is ambiguous. The germline V gene has CDR1 SGHKS and CDR2 YYEKEE (reference sequence). V was shortened by 0 bases and J by 4 bases, with 12 bases between the two germline ends. This CDR3 spans 15 amino acids. This chain's CDR3 is CASSLGPVLADTQYF. DNA of the CDR3: TGTGCCAGCAGCTTGGGGCCGGTTCTCGCAGATACGCAGTATTTT.

CDR3 protein: CASSLDLVAQYF. The CDR3 DNA sequence: TGTGCCAGCAGCTTAGATCTAGTTGCGCAGTATTTT. This rearrangement joins TRBV11-2 to TRBJ2-3; the D is unclear. The CDR3 spans 12 residues. Per germline, CDR1 SGHAT and CDR2 FQNNGV. V dropped 0 bases and J dropped 10 bases, with 8 bases sitting between them.

The chain carries TRBV19 and TRBJ1-5; D uncertain. The CDR3 spans 13 residues. Germline V gene lookup returns CDR1 LNHDA and CDR2 SQIVND (reference sequence). Trimming took off 7 bases at V and 4 bases at J, with 11 bases between the two ends. The CDR3 DNA reads TGTGCCAGTACCGGGCAGATAAATCAGCCCCAGCATTTT. It encodes CASTGQINQPQHF.

The chain has TRBV7-9 and TRBJ1-5; unclear D gene. The V gene's germline CDR1 is SEHNR and CDR2 FQNEAQ (reference sequence). V was trimmed by 1 base and J by 9 bases, leaving 13 bases between them. This CDR3 contains 14 residues. CDR3 in amino acids: CASSLGTDLWPQHF. In DNA, the CDR3 is TGTGCCAGCAGCTTAGGCACAGATTTATGGCCCCAGCATTTT.

This chain uses TRBV2 with TRBJ1-2, with D tentatively TRBD1 (6 bases). The CDR3 length is 16 residues. The V and J ends lost 6 bases and 4 bases respectively, with 21 bases between them. CDR1 is SNHLY and CDR2 is FYNNEI in the germline V gene. The CDR3 is CASRTGHGRNPYGYTF. CDR3 DNA sequence: TGTGCCAGCAGGACGGGACACGGACGGAACCCCTATGGCTACACCTTC.

The rearrangement joins TRBV11-2 to TRBJ2-1; D gene uncertain. V was clipped by 5 bases and J by 4 bases, with 9 bases between them. There are 13 residues in the CDR3. Germline V gene lookup returns CDR1 SGHAT and CDR2 FQNNGV. CDR3: CASSHTLYNEQFF. The DNA for the CDR3 is TGTGCCAGCAGCCATACTCTTTACAATGAGCAGTTCTTC.

The chain links TRBV27 to TRBJ2-7; D may be TRBD1 or TRBD2 (6 bases each). CDR3 size: 15 residues. With 0 bases removed from V and 0 bases from J, the gap between germline ends came to 9 bases. The germline V gene has CDR1 MNHEY and CDR2 SMNVEV (reference sequence). The CDR3 spells CASSLSGGLSYEQYF. CDR3 nucleotides: TGTGCCAGCAGTTTATCCGGGGGCCTCTCCTACGAGCAGTACTTC.

The rearrangement uses TRBV19 and TRBJ2-5, with D unresolved. Trimming pared 3 bases from V and 5 bases from J, leaving 10 bases between. This CDR3 has 13 residues. Germline CDR1 LNHDA, CDR2 SQIVND (reference sequence). The CDR3, as DNA: TGTGCCAGTAGTATGTCCGGGTCTGAGACCCAGTACTTC. Encoded protein: CASSMSGSETQYF.

This clone has a single count. The chain joins TRBV11-2 to TRBJ1-2; 10 bases line up with TRBD1. Germline-derived CDR1 and CDR2 are SGHAT and FQNNGV. This CDR3 is 14 amino acids long. V lost 3 bases, J lost 8 bases, and 6 bases stayed unmatched. CDR3 coding DNA: TGTGCCAGCAGCTTTGGGACAGGGGATAGAGGCTACACCTTC. As protein: CASSFGTGDRGYTF.

This clone was seen more than once but under ten times. The rearrangement joins TRBV6-4 to TRBJ1-6, with 7 bases aligning to TRBD1. This CDR3 has 14 residues. The germline V gene has CDR1 MRHNA and CDR2 SNTAGT. The J segment lost 5 bases and the V segment lost 2 bases, leaving 0 bases of the junction unmatched. The CDR3 region is CASSDGTDNSPLHF. The CDR3 DNA sequence: TGTGCCAGCAGTGACGGGACAGATAATTCACCCCTCCACTTT.

The DNA for the CDR3 is TGTGCCAGCAGTCAACGCCGGAATAAGGGGCGAGGAAACACCATATATTTT. It yields the protein CASSQRRNKGRGNTIYF. V is TRBV6-6 and J is TRBJ1-3; D might be TRBD1 (5 bases). This CDR3 contains 17 residues. In germline, CDR1 is MNHNY, CDR2 SVGAGI (reference sequence). V was clipped by 5 bases and J by 4 bases, with 21 bases between them.

This chain joins TRBV7-9 and TRBJ1-2; D remains unclear. Trimming left V 1 base short and J 2 bases short, with 2 bases between. This CDR3 comprises 12 residues. CDR1 is SEHNR and CDR2 is FQNEAQ in the germline V gene (reference sequence). In DNA form, the CDR3 reads TGTGCCAGCAGCTTAGTGAACTATGGCTACACCTTC. Translation: CASSLVNYGYTF.

The genes are TRBV6-5 and TRBJ1-2; D may be TRBD1 (5 bases). The V end lost 4 bases, the J end lost 8 bases, and 14 bases lay between the germline ends. The CDR3 totals 13 residues. Germline V gene sequence: CDR1 MNHEY, CDR2 SVGAGI. In DNA form, the CDR3 reads TGTGCCAGCAGTTTATCACAGGTTTTGGGCTACACCTTC. This encodes CASSLSQVLGYTF.

V gene TRBV29-1 combines with J gene TRBJ1-1, with TRBD1 matching 7 bases. This CDR3 has 14 residues. From germline, CDR1 is SQVTM and CDR2 ANQGSEA. Losses at the gene ends were 5 bases for V and 0 bases for J; bases not matched to a gene: 6. Written as DNA, the CDR3 is TGCAGCGTTAATATAGGGGGCTTGAACACTGAAGCTTTCTTT. Translation: CSVNIGGLNTEAFF.

The chain links TRBV7-9 to TRBJ1-1; tentatively, D is TRBD1 (5 bases). V lost 1 base and J 4 bases, leaving 16 bases between the germline ends. Per the germline V gene, CDR1 is SEHNR and CDR2 is FQNEAQ (reference sequence). This CDR3 contains 16 residues. CDR3 sequence: CASSLVGRGAGTEAFF. The CDR3 DNA reads TGTGCCAGCAGCTTAGTAGGCCGCGGGGCAGGCACTGAAGCTTTCTTT.

The J gene is TRBJ2-5, the V gene TRBV6-1; 9 bases align to TRBD2. The CDR3 has 18 residues. Germline CDR1 is MNHNS and CDR2 is SASEGT. Unmatched junction bases numbered 14, after V lost 4 bases and J lost 2 bases. The CDR3 nucleotides are TGTGCCAGCAGTGCAGGGGCTAGCGGGAAGTATCTACAAGAGACCCAGTACTTC. It translates to CASSAGASGKYLQETQYF.

The sample holds one count of this clone. This rearrangement joins TRBV10-3 to TRBJ2-1, with 9 bases that match TRBD1. J was trimmed by 9 bases and V by 5 bases; bases with no gene match: 14. The CDR3 runs to 16 residues. CDR1 is ENHRY, CDR2 SYGVKD, per germline. The CDR3 DNA sequence: TGTGCCATCAGTCCGCGTTGGGGACAGGGTATAATTGAGCAGTTCTTC. Residues: CAISPRWGQGIIEQFF.

The rearrangement uses TRBV6-1 and TRBJ2-3; 8 bases align to TRBD1. The CDR3 runs 16 residues. Per the germline V gene, CDR1 is MNHNS and CDR2 is SASEGT. J lost 2 bases, V lost 2 bases, and 6 bases had no gene match. Here the CDR3 reads CASSESRTGSTDTQYF. In DNA form, the CDR3 reads TGTGCCAGCAGTGAATCCAGGACAGGGTCCACAGATACGCAGTATTTT.

This clone was picked up one time. V is TRBV6-1 and J is TRBJ2-1; no definite D call. Germline assignment: CDR1 MNHNS and CDR2 SASEGT. Trimming shortened V by 0 bases and J by 4 bases, and 4 bases separated the two germline ends. The CDR3 is 13 amino acids. CDR3 in DNA: TGTGCCAGCAGTGAAGCGCGGTACAATGAGCAGTTCTTC. Its protein is CASSEARYNEQFF.

The J gene is TRBJ2-1, the V gene TRBV4-1, with a possible D match to TRBD2 (6 bases). This CDR3 has 12 residues. The germline V gene encodes CDR1 MGHRA and CDR2 YSYEKL. Deletions cut 0 bases from V and 11 bases from J, with 8 bases between. The CDR3 is CASSQDRGKQFF. CDR3 sequence (DNA): TGCGCCAGCAGCCAAGATCGGGGGAAGCAGTTCTTC.

The V and J genes are TRBV5-1 and TRBJ1-2, with TRBD1 as a possible D gene (6 bases). Germline V lookup: CDR1 SGHRS, CDR2 YFSETQ. V lost 0 bases, J lost 0 bases, and 6 bases lay in between. CDR3 size: 14 residues. CDR3 bases: TGCGCCAGCAGCTTGGGGACAGCTAACTATGGCTACACCTTC. Encoded protein: CASSLGTANYGYTF.

A remark on this clone: One junction end does not reproduce the germline sequence, and a read error may be involved. This specimen includes other DNA sequences encoding the same CDR3. V and J are TRBV4-2 and TRBJ1-2, with D perhaps matching TRBD1 (5 bases). Germline CDR1 LGHNA, CDR2 YNFKEQ. CDR3 size: 16 residues. CDR3 region: CASSPPTDSGLGGYTF. The CDR3 DNA reads as TGTGCCAGCAGCCCTCCGACCGACAGTGGGCTCGGTGGCTACACTTTC.